The 4 T cell receptor beta chains given below trace back to one sample, sequenced in a study of blood T cell repertoires in COVID-19. The method was immunoSEQ multiplex PCR; TCRdb's version includes in-frame clones alone and lacks a portion of them. The profile covers roughly 80,000 clones, with about 87% appearing a single time and approximately 9.1% taken by the ten largest. The sequenced sample was peripheral blood. These receptors originate from a human donor in a cohort sampled during active COVID-19.

The rearrangement uses TRBV4-1 and TRBJ2-5, with TRBD2 matching over 12 bases. The germline V gene encodes CDR1 MGHRA and CDR2 YSYEKL. CDR3 length: 15 amino acids. V dropped 3 bases and J dropped 4; count of bases not matched to a gene: 3. The CDR3 spells CASSQGTSGPETQYF. The CDR3 DNA reads as TGCGCCAGCAGCCAGGGGACTAGCGGGCCAGAGACCCAGTACTTC.

This rearrangement joins TRBV2 to TRBJ2-7; the match to TRBD2 covers 9 bases. V lost 7 bases, J lost 5 bases, and 12 bases stayed unmatched. The CDR3 loop spans 15 amino acids. Germline V gene data show CDR1 as SNHLY and CDR2 as FYNNEI. The CDR3 sequence is CASNLERTSVDEQYF. The CDR3 DNA follows: TGTGCCAGCAACCTAGAAAGGACTAGCGTCGACGAGCAGTACTTC.

The V gene is TRBV28, the J gene TRBJ1-4, with TRBD1 as a possible D gene (5 bases). V lost 6 bases to trimming and J lost 0 bases, with 8 bases between them. The germline V gene has CDR1 MDHEN and CDR2 SYDVKM. This CDR3 contains 14 residues. This chain's CDR3 is CASRGGATNEKLFF. The CDR3 DNA reads TGTGCCAGCAGGGGGGGAGCAACTAATGAAAAACTGTTTTTT.

The rearrangement uses TRBV3-1 (or the pseudogene TRBV3-2) and TRBJ2-5; 13 bases fit TRBD2. Losses at the gene ends were 1 base for V and 5 bases for J; bases not matched to a gene: 4. CDR3 length: 16 amino acids. CDR1 is LGHDT and CDR2 is YNNKEL in the germline V gene (reference sequence). The CDR3, as DNA: TGTGCCAGCAGCCAAGGGACTAGCGGGAGTTGGGAGACCCAGTACTTC. The encoded protein is CASSQGTSGSWETQYF.